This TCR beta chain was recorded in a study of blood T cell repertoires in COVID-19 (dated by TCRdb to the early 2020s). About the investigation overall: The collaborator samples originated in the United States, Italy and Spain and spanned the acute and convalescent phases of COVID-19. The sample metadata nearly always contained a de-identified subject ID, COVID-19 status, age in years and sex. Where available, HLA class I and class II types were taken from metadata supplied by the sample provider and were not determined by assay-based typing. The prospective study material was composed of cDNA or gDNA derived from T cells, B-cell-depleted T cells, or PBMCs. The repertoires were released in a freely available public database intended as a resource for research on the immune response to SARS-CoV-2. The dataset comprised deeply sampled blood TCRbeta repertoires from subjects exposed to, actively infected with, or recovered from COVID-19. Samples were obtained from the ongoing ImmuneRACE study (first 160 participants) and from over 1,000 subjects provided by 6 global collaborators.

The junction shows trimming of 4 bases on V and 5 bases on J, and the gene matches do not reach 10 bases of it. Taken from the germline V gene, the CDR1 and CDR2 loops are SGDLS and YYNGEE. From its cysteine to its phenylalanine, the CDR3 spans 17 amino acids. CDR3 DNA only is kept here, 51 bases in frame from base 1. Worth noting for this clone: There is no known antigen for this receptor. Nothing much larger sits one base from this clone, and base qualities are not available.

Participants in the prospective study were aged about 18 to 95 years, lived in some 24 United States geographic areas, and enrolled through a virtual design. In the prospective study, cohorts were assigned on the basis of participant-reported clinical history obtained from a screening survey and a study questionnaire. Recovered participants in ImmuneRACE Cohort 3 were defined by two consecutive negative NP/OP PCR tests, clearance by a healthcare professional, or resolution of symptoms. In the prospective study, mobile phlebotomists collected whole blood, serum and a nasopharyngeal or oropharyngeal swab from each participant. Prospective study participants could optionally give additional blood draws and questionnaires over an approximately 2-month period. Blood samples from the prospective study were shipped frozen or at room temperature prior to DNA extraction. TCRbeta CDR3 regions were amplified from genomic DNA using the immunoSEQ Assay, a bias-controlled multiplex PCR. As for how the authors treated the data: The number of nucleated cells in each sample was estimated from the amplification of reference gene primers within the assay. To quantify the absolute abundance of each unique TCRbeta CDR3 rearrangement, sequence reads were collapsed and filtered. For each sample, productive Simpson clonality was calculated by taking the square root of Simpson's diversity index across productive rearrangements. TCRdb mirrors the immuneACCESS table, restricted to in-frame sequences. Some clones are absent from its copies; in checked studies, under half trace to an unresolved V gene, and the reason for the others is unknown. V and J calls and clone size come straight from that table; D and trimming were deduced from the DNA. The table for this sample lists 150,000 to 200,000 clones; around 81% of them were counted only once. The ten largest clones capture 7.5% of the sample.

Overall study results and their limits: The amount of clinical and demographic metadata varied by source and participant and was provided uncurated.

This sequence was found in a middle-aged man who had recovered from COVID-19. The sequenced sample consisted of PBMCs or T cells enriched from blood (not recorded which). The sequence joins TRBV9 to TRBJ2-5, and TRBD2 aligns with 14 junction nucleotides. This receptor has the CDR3 CASSQNRLAGGSETQYF. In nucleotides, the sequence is TGTGCCAGCAGCCAAAACAGACTAGCGGGGGGGTCCGAGACCCAGTACTTC. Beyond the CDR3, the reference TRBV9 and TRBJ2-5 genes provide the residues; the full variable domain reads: DSGVTQTPKHLITATGQRVTLRCSPRSGDLSVYWYQQSLDQGLQFLIQYYNGEERAKGNILERFSAQQFPDLHSELNLSSLELGDSALYFCASSQNRLAGGSETQYFGPGTRLLVL.